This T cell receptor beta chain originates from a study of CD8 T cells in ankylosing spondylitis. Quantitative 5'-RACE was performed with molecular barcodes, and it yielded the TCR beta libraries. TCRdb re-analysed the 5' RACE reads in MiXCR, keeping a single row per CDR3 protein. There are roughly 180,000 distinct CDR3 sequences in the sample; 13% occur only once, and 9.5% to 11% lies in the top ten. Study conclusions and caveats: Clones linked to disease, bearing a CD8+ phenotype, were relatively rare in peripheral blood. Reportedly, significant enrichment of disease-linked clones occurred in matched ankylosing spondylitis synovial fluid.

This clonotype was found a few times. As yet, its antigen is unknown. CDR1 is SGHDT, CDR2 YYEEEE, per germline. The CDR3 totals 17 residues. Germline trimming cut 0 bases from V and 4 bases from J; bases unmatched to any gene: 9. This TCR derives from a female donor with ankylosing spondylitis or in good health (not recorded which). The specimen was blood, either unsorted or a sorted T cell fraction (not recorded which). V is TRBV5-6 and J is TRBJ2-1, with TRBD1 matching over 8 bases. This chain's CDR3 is CASSLAKKGQVYNEQFF. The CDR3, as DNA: TGTGCCAGCAGCTTGGCCAAAAAGGGACAGGTGTACAATGAGCAGTTCTTC.